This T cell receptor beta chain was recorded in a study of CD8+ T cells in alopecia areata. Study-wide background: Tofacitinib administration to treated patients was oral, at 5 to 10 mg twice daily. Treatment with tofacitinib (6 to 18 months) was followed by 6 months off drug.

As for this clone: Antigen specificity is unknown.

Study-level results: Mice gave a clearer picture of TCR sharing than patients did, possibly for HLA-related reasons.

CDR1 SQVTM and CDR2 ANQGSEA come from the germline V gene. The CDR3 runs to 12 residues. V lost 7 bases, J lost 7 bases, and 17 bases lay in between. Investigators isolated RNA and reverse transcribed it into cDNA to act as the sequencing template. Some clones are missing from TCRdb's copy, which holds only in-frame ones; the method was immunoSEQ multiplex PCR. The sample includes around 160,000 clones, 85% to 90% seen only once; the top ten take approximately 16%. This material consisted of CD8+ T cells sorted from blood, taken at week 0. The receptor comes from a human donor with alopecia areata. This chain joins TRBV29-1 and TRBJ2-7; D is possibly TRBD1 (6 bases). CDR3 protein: CSARQESGEQYF. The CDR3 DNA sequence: TGCAGCGCCAGACAGGAGTCAGGGGAGCAGTACTTC.